Below, 24 T cell receptor beta chains from the same sample are listed, as sequenced in a study of CD8 T cells in Susac syndrome. The RNA input was roughly 0.45 to 1 ug, and it was reverse transcribed with random hexamers. TCRdb re-derived calls from the immunoSEQ multiplex PCR reads in MiXCR, one entry per CDR3 protein. The data hold some 170,000 distinct CDR3 sequences, with about 95% observed a single time. The sequenced material came from CD4+ T cells from PBMCs. Source of these receptors: a human donor in good health.

The gene calls are TRBV29-1 and TRBJ2-3, with 7 nucleotides matching TRBD1. CDR1 SQVTM and CDR2 ANQGSEA come from the germline V gene. The CDR3 is 14 residues long. V lost 0 bases, J lost 5 bases, and 5 bases stayed unmatched. The CDR3 DNA sequence: TGCAGCGTTGAAGAGGGCAACAGGGGAGATACGCAGTATTTT. This translates into CSVEEGNRGDTQYF.

This sequence joins TRBV7-8 and TRBJ2-7, with 14 bases lining up with TRBD2. V was pared by 1 base and J by 0 bases, with 2 bases of the junction left unmatched. Germline assignment: CDR1 SGHVS and CDR2 FQNEAQ. The CDR3 covers 17 residues. CDR3 amino acids: CASSLGLAGGGSYEQYF. The CDR3 DNA reads TGTGCCAGCAGCTTAGGACTAGCGGGAGGGGGCTCCTACGAGCAGTACTTC.

The genes are TRBV29-1 and TRBJ2-5; tentative D call: TRBD2 (6 bases). The CDR3 extends over 13 amino acids. Germline assignment: CDR1 SQVTM and CDR2 ANQGSEA. The ends were cut back, 7 bases at V and 2 bases at J, with 14 bases in the middle. CDR3 amino acids: CSAKMAGQETQYF. Here the CDR3 DNA reads TGCAGCGCCAAAATGGCGGGGCAAGAGACCCAGTACTTC.

This rearrangement joins TRBV20-1 to TRBJ2-3, with unresolved D. The germline CDR1 and CDR2 sequences are DFQATT and SNEGSKA (reference sequence). This CDR3 comprises 11 residues. V was trimmed by 5 bases and J by 5 bases, leaving 8 bases between them. The CDR3 reads CSALTGDTQYF. DNA of the CDR3: TGCAGTGCTTTGACTGGAGATACGCAGTATTTT.

The chain recombines TRBV30 with TRBJ2-1; possibly TRBD2 for D (5 bases). With 4 bases removed from V and 10 bases from J, the gap between germline ends came to 14 bases. This CDR3 has 12 amino acids. CDR1 GTSNPN and CDR2 SVGIG come from the germline V gene (reference sequence). CDR3 coding DNA: TGTGCCTGGACTCTAGAGGGCGAGGAGCAGTTCTTC. This encodes CAWTLEGEEQFF.

The V call is TRBV20-1, the J call TRBJ2-3; D is unresolved. The length of the CDR3 is 12 residues. V was cut by 7 bases and J by 4 bases, with 12 bases left in between. Germline V gene sequence: CDR1 DFQATT, CDR2 SNEGSKA (reference sequence). CDR3 DNA sequence: TGCAGTGGGGTTTTAGAGGCAGATACGCAGTATTTT. It translates to CSGVLEADTQYF.

The J gene is TRBJ2-1, the V gene TRBV4-3, with TRBD2 identical over 14 bases. This CDR3 has 16 amino acids. Germline V CDR1 and CDR2: LGHNA, YSLEER. Losses at the gene ends were 5 bases for V and 2 bases for J; bases not matched to a gene: 2. The CDR3 is CASSEGLAGAYNEQFF. In nucleotides, the CDR3 is TGCGCCAGCAGCGAGGGACTAGCGGGAGCCTACAATGAGCAGTTCTTC.

The genes are TRBV29-1 and TRBJ2-1; 7 bases match TRBD2. Unmatched junction bases numbered 6, after V lost 6 bases and J lost 7 bases. The CDR3 has 12 amino acids. The germline gives CDR1 SQVTM, CDR2 ANQGSEA. Here the CDR3 reads CSVSTSLNEQFF. The CDR3 coding sequence is TGCAGCGTCTCGACTAGCTTGAATGAGCAGTTCTTC.

The V gene is TRBV20-1, the J gene TRBJ2-1; possible D gene TRBD2, 6 bases. The CDR3 has 13 amino acids. Per the germline V gene, CDR1 is DFQATT and CDR2 is SNEGSKA (reference sequence). Trimming removed 7 bases at V and 2 bases at J, with 12 bases between. This CDR3 reads CSVVGSAYNEQFF. The CDR3 DNA reads as TGCAGTGTAGTCGGGAGTGCCTACAATGAGCAGTTCTTC.

The chain combines TRBV5-1 with TRBJ2-7; D perhaps matches TRBD1 (5 bases). Germline V gene lookup returns CDR1 SGHRS and CDR2 YFSETQ. The V end lost 1 base, the J end lost 2 bases, and 7 bases lay between the germline ends. The CDR3 is 13 amino acids. For the CDR3, the DNA is TGCGCCAGCAGCTTGCTGACAGCCTACGAGCAGTACTTC. Amino acid sequence: CASSLLTAYEQYF.

The chain has TRBV29-1 and TRBJ1-4; the D gene is possibly TRBD1 (6 bases). Germline V lookup: CDR1 SQVTM, CDR2 ANQGSEA. Trimming took off 7 bases at V and 3 bases at J, with 12 bases between the two ends. This CDR3 is built from 13 residues. For the CDR3, the DNA is TGCAGCGCCGGGGGGCGTTCTAATGAAAAACTGTTTTTT. Encoded protein: CSAGGRSNEKLFF.

Only one count was recorded for this clonotype. The chain carries TRBV25-1 and TRBJ1-2; weak D call: TRBD1 (5 bases). The CDR3 extends over 13 amino acids. The V end was cut by 8 bases, the J end by 8 bases, with 18 bases between. Looked up from germline, CDR1 is MGHDK and CDR2 is SYGVNS. The CDR3 protein is CASHPEGPGGYTF. DNA for the CDR3: TGTGCCAGCCACCCCGAGGGACCTGGAGGCTACACCTTC.

The chain employs TRBV7-2 and TRBJ2-5; D unclear. Trimming shortened V by 3 bases and J by 6 bases, and 2 bases separated the two germline ends. The CDR3 is 10 residues long. Germline values: CDR1 SGHTA, CDR2 FQGNSA. The CDR3 DNA reads TGTGCCAGCAGCTTCAAGACCCAGTACTTC. This encodes CASSFKTQYF.

The chain recombines TRBV9 with TRBJ2-3; D gene uncertain. The CDR3 sequence is 14 residues long. Per the germline V gene, CDR1 is SGDLS and CDR2 is YYNGEE. V lost 0 bases and J lost 3, with 8 bases in between. The CDR3 protein is CASSVEARTDTQYF. Written as DNA, the CDR3 is TGTGCCAGCAGCGTAGAAGCGAGGACAGATACGCAGTATTTT. Based on the CDR3 plus reference TRBV9 and TRBJ2-3, the full variable domain is DSGVTQTPKHLITATGQRVTLRCSPRSGDLSVYWYQQSLDQGLQFLIQYYNGEERAKGNILERFSAQQFPDLHSELNLSSLELGDSALYFCASSVEARTDTQYFGPGTRLTVL.

This chain uses TRBV6-2 or TRBV6-3 with TRBJ2-1; TRBD2 aligns across 15 bases. After removal of 1 base from V and 8 bases from J, the junction contained 6 bases not matched to a gene. This CDR3 comprises 17 residues. CDR1 is MNHEY and CDR2 is SVGEGT in the germline V gene. The chain's CDR3 is CASSYWTSGRAVDEQFF. The CDR3 region has the DNA TGTGCCAGCAGTTACTGGACTAGCGGGAGGGCCGTCGATGAGCAGTTCTTC.

This chain uses TRBV28 with TRBJ1-2; D remains unclear. Per germline, CDR1 MDHEN and CDR2 SYDVKM. This CDR3 has 12 amino acids. V dropped 3 bases and J dropped 4 bases, with 6 bases sitting between them. The CDR3 coding sequence is TGTGCCAGCAGTTTTAGTAGCTATGGCTACACCTTC. Translation gives CASSFSSYGYTF.

J is TRBJ2-7 and V is TRBV9, with D unresolved. The germline V gene encodes CDR1 SGDLS and CDR2 YYNGEE. V lost 4 bases to trimming and J lost 0 bases, with 5 bases between them. The CDR3 is 12 residues long. The CDR3 DNA follows: TGTGCCAGCAGCCACCCCTCCTACGAGCAGTACTTC. Its translation is CASSHPSYEQYF.

This sequence joins TRBV20-1 and TRBJ2-2; 9 bases are a match to TRBD2. V lost 5 bases and J lost 0; bases outside the gene matches: 4. This CDR3 contains 15 residues. Germline V gene lookup returns CDR1 DFQATT and CDR2 SNEGSKA (reference sequence). The CDR3 reads CSARGTSTNTGELFF. CDR3 nucleotides: TGCAGTGCTCGGGGGACTAGCACGAACACCGGGGAGCTGTTTTTT.

This clonotype was detected only once. The chain combines TRBV29-1 with TRBJ2-7, with 11 bases matching TRBD2. Germline CDR1 and CDR2: SQVTM and ANQGSEA. The CDR3 runs 12 residues. V was clipped by 8 bases and J by 6 bases; unmatched bases: 6. The DNA of the CDR3 is TGCAGCCTACTAGCGGGAGATAGCGAGCAGTACTTC. Translation gives CSLLAGDSEQYF.

The genes are TRBV5-1 and TRBJ2-1; D gene ambiguous. CDR1 is SGHRS, CDR2 YFSETQ, per germline. Trimming cost V 4 bases and J 0 bases, with 11 bases left between them. The CDR3 extends over 15 amino acids. For the CDR3, the DNA is TGCGCCAGCAGCCCCGACTCGGGCTCCTACAATGAGCAGTTCTTC. Residues: CASSPDSGSYNEQFF.

The chain employs TRBV28 and TRBJ1-5; D might be TRBD1 (5 bases). The CDR3 runs 15 residues. Germline V lookup: CDR1 MDHEN, CDR2 SYDVKM. V gave up 5 bases and J gave up 7 bases, with 18 bases separating them. CDR3 coding DNA: TGTGCCAGCAGTCAACCGGGCAGGGCTGGACAGCCCCAGCATTTT. The encoded protein is CASSQPGRAGQPQHF.

This rearrangement joins TRBV23-1 to TRBJ1-2, with D possibly matching TRBD1 (5 bases). TRBV23-1 is marked as an open reading frame, function uncertain. This CDR3 comprises 11 residues. Trimming removed 11 bases at V and 4 bases at J, with 11 bases between. CDR3 sequence (DNA): TGCGCCGCAGACAGTTTCTATGGCTACACCTTC. Translated, it gives CAADSFYGYTF.

The CDR3 nucleotides are TGTGCCAGCAACACAGGGAACACTGAAGCTTTCTTT. It is translated as CASNTGNTEAFF. The genes are TRBV7-9 and TRBJ1-1; D possibly corresponds to TRBD1 (5 bases). Germline-derived CDR1 and CDR2 are SEHNR and FQNEAQ (reference sequence). Trimming took off 7 bases at V and 1 base at J, with 7 bases between the two ends. The CDR3 sequence is 12 residues long.

The chain carries TRBV7-2 and TRBJ2-3; D is undetermined. Germline CDR1 reads SGHTA; CDR2 reads FQGNSA. The length of the CDR3 is 14 residues. V was cut by 5 bases and J by 2 bases, with 11 bases left in between. The chain's CDR3 is CASSLGPLTDTQYF. The CDR3 nucleotides are TGTGCCAGCAGCCTCGGACCCCTCACAGATACGCAGTATTTT.